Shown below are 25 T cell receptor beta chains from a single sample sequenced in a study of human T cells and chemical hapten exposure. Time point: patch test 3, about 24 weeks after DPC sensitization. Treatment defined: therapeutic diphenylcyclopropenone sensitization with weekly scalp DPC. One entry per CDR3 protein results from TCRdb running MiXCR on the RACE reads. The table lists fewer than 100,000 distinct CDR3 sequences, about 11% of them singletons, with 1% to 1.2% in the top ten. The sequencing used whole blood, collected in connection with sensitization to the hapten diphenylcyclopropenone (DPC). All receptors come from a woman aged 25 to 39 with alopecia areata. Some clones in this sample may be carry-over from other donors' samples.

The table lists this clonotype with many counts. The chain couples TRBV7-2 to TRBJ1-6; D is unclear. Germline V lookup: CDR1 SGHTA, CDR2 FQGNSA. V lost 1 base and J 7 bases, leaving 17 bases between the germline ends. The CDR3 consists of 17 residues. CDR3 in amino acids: CASSLGGTGPFNSPLHF. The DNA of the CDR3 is TGTGCCAGCAGCTTAGGCGGAACCGGGCCATTCAATTCACCCCTCCACTTT.

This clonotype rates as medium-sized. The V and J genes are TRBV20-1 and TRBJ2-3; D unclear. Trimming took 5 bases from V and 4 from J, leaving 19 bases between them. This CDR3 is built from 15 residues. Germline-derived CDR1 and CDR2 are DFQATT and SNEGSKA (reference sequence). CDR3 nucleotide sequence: TGCAGTGCTCCCAAAAATCTAGAAAGGGCAGATACGCAGTATTTT. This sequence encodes CSAPKNLERADTQYF.

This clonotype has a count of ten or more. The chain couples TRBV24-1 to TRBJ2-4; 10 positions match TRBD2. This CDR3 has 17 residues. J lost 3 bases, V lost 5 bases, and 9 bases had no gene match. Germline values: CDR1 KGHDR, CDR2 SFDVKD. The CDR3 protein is CATSGSGGAGGKNIQYF. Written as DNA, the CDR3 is TGTGCCACCAGTGGCAGCGGGGGGGCCGGCGGCAAAAACATTCAGTACTTC.

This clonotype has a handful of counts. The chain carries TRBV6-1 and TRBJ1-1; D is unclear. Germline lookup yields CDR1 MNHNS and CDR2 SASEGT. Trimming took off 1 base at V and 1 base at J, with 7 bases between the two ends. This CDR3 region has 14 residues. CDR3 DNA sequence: TGTGCCAGCAGTGAAGGAGGAGAGAACACTGAAGCTTTCTTT. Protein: CASSEGGENTEAFF.

DNA of the CDR3: TGTGCCAGCTCACCGGGACTGTACAATGAGCAGTTCTTC. This translates into CASSPGLYNEQFF. The chain links TRBV18 to TRBJ2-1, with D tentatively TRBD2 (6 bases). V lost 3 bases, J lost 4 bases, and 7 bases lay in between. Germline CDR1 KGHSH, CDR2 LQKENI. The CDR3 contains 13 residues.

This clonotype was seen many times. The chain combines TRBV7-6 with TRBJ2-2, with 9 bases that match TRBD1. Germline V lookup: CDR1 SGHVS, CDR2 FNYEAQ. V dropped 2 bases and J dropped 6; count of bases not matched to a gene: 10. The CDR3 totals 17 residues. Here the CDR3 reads CASSLRSGTGSPGELFF. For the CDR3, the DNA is TGTGCCAGCAGCTTACGGTCCGGGACAGGGAGCCCCGGGGAGCTGTTTTTT.

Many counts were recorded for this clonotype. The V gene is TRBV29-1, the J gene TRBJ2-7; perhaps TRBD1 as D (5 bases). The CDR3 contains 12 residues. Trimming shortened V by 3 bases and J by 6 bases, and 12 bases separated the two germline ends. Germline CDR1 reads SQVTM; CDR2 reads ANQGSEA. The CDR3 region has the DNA TGCAGCGTTGACAGAGGTGGGGCCGAGCAGTACTTC. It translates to CSVDRGGAEQYF.

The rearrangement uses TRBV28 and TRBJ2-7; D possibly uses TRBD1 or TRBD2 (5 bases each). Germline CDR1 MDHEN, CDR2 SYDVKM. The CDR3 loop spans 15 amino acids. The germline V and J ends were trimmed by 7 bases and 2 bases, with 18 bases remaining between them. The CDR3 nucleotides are TGTGCCAGCACCCTCTCTCTGGGGGTACCCTACGAGCAGTACTTC. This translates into CASTLSLGVPYEQYF.

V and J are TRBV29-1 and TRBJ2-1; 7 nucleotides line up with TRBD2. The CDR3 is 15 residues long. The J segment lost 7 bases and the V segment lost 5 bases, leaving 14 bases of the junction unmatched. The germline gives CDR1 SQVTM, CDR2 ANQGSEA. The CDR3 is CSVSLRAGAGNEQFF. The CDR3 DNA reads TGCAGCGTTAGCTTGCGGGCGGGAGCTGGGAATGAGCAGTTCTTC.

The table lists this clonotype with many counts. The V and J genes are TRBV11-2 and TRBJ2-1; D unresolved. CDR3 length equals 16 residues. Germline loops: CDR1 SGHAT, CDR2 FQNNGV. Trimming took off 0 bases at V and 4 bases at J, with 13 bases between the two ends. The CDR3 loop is CASSLDPRTVYNEQFF. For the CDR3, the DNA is TGTGCCAGCAGCTTAGATCCGAGGACGGTATACAATGAGCAGTTCTTC.

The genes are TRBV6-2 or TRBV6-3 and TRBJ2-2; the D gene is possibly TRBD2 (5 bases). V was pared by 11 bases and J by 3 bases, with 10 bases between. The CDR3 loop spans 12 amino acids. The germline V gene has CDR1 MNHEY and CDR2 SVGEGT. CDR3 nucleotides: TGTGCCGGAGGAAAGTACACCGGGGAGCTGTTTTTT. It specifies CAGGKYTGELFF.

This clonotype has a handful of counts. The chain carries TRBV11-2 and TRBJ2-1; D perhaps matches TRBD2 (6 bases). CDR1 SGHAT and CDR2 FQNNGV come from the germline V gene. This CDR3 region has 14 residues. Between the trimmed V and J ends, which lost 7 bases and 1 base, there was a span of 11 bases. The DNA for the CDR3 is TGTGCCAGCAACCGCCGGGGGTCCTACAATGAGCAGTTCTTC. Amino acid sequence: CASNRRGSYNEQFF.

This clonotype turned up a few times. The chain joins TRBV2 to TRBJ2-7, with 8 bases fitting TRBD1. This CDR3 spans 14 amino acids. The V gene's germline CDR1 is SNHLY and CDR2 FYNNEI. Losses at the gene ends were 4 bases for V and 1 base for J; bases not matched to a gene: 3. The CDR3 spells CASSGRQGSYEQYV. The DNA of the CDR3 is TGTGCCAGCAGTGGCAGACAGGGGTCCTACGAGCAGTACGTC.

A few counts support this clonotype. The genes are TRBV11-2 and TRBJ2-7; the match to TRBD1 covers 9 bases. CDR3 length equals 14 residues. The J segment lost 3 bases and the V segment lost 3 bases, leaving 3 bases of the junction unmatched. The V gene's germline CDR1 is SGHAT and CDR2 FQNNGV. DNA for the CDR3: TGTGCCAGCAGCTTGTGGACAGGGGACTACGAGCAGTACGTC. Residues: CASSLWTGDYEQYV.

In DNA form, the CDR3 reads TGTGCCAGCAGCACCGGGACGTTCGACTATGGCTACACCTTC. Translating it yields CASSTGTFDYGYTF. V is TRBV6-5 and J is TRBJ1-2; D is perhaps TRBD1 (5 bases). Trimming shortened V by 6 bases and J by 3 bases, and 14 bases separated the two germline ends. Germline V gives CDR1 MNHEY, CDR2 SVGAGI. The CDR3 spans 14 residues.

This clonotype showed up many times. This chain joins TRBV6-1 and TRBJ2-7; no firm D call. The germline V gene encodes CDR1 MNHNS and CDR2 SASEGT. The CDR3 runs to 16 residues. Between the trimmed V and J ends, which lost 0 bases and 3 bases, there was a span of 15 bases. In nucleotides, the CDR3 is TGTGCCAGCAGTGAAGCGTCAGCGCCTCGAGGCTACGAGCAGTACGTC. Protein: CASSEASAPRGYEQYV.

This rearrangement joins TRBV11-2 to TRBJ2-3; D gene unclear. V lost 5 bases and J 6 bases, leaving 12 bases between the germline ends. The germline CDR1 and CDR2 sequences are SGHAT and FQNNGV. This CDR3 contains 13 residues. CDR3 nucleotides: TGTGCCAGCAGCCCCACCTCGGTCGATACGCAGTATTTT. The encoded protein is CASSPTSVDTQYF. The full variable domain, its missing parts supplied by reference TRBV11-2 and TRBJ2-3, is EAGVAQSPRYKIIEKRQSVAFWCNPISGHATLYWYQQILGQGPKLLIQFQNNGVVDDSQLPKDRFSAERLKGVDSTLKIQPAKLEDSAVYLCASSPTSVDTQYFGPGTRLTVL.

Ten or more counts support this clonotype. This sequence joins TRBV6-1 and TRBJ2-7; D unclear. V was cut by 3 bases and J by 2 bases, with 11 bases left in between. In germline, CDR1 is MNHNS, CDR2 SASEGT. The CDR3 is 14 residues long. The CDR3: CASSDVAGPYEQYV. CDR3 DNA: TGTGCCAGCAGTGATGTAGCTGGACCCTACGAGCAGTACGTC.

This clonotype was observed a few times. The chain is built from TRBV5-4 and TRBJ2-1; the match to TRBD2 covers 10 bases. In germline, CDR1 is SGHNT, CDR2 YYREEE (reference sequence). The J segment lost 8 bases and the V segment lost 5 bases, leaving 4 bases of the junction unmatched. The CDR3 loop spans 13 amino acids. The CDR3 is CASSTGTSDEQFF. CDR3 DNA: TGTGCCAGCAGTACCGGGACTAGCGATGAGCAGTTCTTC.

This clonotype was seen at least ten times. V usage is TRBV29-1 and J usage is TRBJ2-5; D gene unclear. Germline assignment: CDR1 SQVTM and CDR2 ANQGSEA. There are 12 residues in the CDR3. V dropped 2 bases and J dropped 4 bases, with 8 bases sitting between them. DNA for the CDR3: TGCAGCGTTGAAACGATGGGAGAGACCCAGTACTTC. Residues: CSVETMGETQYF.

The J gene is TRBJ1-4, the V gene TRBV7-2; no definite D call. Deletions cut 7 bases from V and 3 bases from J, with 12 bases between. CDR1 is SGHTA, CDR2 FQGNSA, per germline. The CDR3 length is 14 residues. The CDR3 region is CASKRRAANEKLFF. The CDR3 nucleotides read TGTGCCAGCAAGAGGAGGGCCGCTAATGAAAAACTGTTTTTT.

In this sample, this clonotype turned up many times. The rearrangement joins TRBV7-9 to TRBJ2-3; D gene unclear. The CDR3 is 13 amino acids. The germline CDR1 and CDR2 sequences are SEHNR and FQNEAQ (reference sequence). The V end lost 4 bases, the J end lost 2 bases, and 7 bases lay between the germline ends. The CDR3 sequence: CASSYGSTDTQYF. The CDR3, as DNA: TGTGCCAGCAGCTACGGCTCCACAGATACGCAGTATTTT.

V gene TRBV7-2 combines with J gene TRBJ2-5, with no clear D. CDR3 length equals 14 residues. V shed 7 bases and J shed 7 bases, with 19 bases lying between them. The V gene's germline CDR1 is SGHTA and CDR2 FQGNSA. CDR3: CASNLSGYPGTQYF. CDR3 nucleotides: TGTGCCAGCAACCTATCTGGGTACCCCGGGACCCAGTACTTC.

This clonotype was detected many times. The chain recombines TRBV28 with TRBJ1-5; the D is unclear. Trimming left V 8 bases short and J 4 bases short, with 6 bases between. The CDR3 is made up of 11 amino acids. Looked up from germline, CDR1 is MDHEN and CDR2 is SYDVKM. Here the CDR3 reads CASQRNQPQHF. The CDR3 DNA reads TGTGCCAGCCAGAGGAATCAGCCCCAGCATTTT.

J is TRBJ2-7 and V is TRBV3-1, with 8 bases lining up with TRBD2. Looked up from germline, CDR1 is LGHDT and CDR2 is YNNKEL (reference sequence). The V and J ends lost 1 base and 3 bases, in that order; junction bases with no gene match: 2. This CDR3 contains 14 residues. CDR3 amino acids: CASSQGSGSYEQYF. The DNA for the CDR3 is TGTGCCAGCAGCCAAGGAAGCGGGAGCTACGAGCAGTACTTC.